The 23 T cell receptor beta chains reported below all come from one sample, sequenced in a study of breast tumors, draining lymph nodes, adjacent tissues. TCRdb re-derived calls from the multiplex PCR reads in MiXCR, one entry per CDR3 protein. The sample holds tens of thousands of distinct CDR3 sequences, 20% to 25% seen once. The sample comprised breast tumor tissue. Source of these receptors: a female donor with breast cancer. Some clones in this sample may be carry-over from other donors' samples.

This clonotype is classed as medium-sized. This chain uses TRBV12-3 or TRBV12-4 with TRBJ2-1; 10 nucleotides agree with TRBD1. The CDR3 contains 15 residues. Trimming removed 1 base from V and 6 bases from J; junction bases left unmatched: 3. The CDR3 DNA sequence: TGTGCCAGCAGTTTAGAGACAGGGGGCTTCAATGAGCAGTTCTTC. Translating gives CASSLETGGFNEQFF.

This clonotype appeared a few times. The chain carries TRBV27 and TRBJ2-3, with 7 bases that match TRBD1. V dropped 6 bases and J dropped 0; count of bases not matched to a gene: 6. CDR3 length equals 15 residues. Germline CDR1 and CDR2: MNHEY and SMNVEV (reference sequence). This CDR3 is CASSLDRDSTDTQYF. The CDR3 DNA is TGTGCCAGCAGCCTCGACAGGGATAGCACAGATACGCAGTATTTT.

This clonotype has ten or more counts. V is TRBV20-1 and J is TRBJ1-5; D uncertain. The CDR3 covers 12 residues. Trimming pared 3 bases from V and 2 bases from J, leaving 5 bases between. The V gene's germline CDR1 is DFQATT and CDR2 SNEGSKA (reference sequence). The CDR3 sequence is CSASRGNQPQHF. CDR3 sequence (DNA): TGCAGTGCTAGTAGGGGCAATCAGCCCCAGCATTTT.

Ten or more counts support this clonotype. The rearrangement uses TRBV5-6 and TRBJ1-2, with a tentative D call TRBD1 (5 bases). V lost 4 bases and J 4 bases, leaving 23 bases between the germline ends. Germline CDR1 SGHDT, CDR2 YYEEEE. This CDR3 has 17 amino acids. The CDR3 DNA follows: TGTGCCAGCAGCCCCCAGGGCGGGCAGCCAATAGGCTATGGCTACACCTTC. Translation: CASSPQGGQPIGYGYTF. Drawing the rest from reference TRBV5-6 and TRBJ1-2, the complete variable domain is DAGVTQSPTHLIKTRGQQVTLRCSPKSGHDTVSWYQQALGQGPQFIFQYYEEEERQRGNFPDRFSGHQFPNYSSELNVNALLLGDSALYLCASSPQGGQPIGYGYTFGSGTRLTVV.

In its sample, this clonotype was seen many times. This chain links TRBV4-1 with TRBJ2-1, with 7 bases that match TRBD2. With 4 bases clipped from V and 3 bases from J, the junction kept 9 bases outside the gene matches. The CDR3 extends over 16 amino acids. Germline CDR1 MGHRA, CDR2 YSYEKL. The CDR3 reads CASSPDRDYGYNEQFF. CDR3 DNA sequence: TGCGCCAGCAGCCCAGATAGGGACTATGGCTACAATGAGCAGTTCTTC.

Many counts were recorded for this clonotype. The CDR3 spells CASSKSGQGVETQYF. DNA for the CDR3: TGTGCCAGCAGCAAATCCGGACAGGGAGTCGAGACCCAGTACTTC. The rearrangement links TRBV12-3 or TRBV12-4 to TRBJ2-5; TRBD1 aligns across 8 bases. The CDR3 contains 15 residues. The junction had 11 bases not matched to a gene; V was cut back by 6 bases and J by 5 bases.

This clonotype was recorded many times. The chain recombines TRBV5-4 with TRBJ1-2; possibly TRBD1 for D (5 bases). V was clipped by 0 bases and J by 2 bases, with 5 bases between them. Germline CDR1 is SGHNT and CDR2 is YYREEE (reference sequence). CDR3 size: 13 residues. The CDR3 DNA reads as TGTGCCAGCAGCTTGGAGGGGAACTATGGCTACACCTTC. The encoded protein is CASSLEGNYGYTF.

In this sample, this clonotype turned up once. The V call is TRBV5-1, the J call TRBJ2-3; TRBD1 matches at 9 bases. Germline lookup yields CDR1 SGHRS and CDR2 YFSETQ. CDR3 size: 16 residues. With 2 bases clipped from V and 1 base from J, the junction kept 5 bases outside the gene matches. The CDR3 nucleotides read TGCGCCAGCAGCTTAGGGACAGGGCTTGGCACAGATACGCAGTATTTT. Translation: CASSLGTGLGTDTQYF.

Ten or more counts support this clonotype. The V gene is TRBV6-4, the J gene TRBJ2-5; TRBD1 matches at 7 bases. The CDR3 has 14 amino acids. CDR1 MRHNA and CDR2 SNTAGT come from the germline V gene. V shed 4 bases, J shed 5 bases, and the junction held 7 bases outside the gene matches. This chain's CDR3 is CASSGETGWETQYF. CDR3 in DNA: TGTGCCAGCAGTGGAGAGACAGGGTGGGAGACCCAGTACTTC.

This clonotype was detected many times. DNA of the CDR3: TGCAGTGCTGCCCCGACAGTCTTCTATGGCTACACCTTC. This codes for CSAAPTVFYGYTF. V usage is TRBV20-1 and J usage is TRBJ1-2, with D maybe TRBD1 (5 bases). The CDR3 length is 13 residues. Per the germline V gene, CDR1 is DFQATT and CDR2 is SNEGSKA (reference sequence). V was trimmed by 5 bases and J by 4 bases, leaving 14 bases between them.

This clonotype was picked up a small number of times. The rearrangement joins TRBV9 to TRBJ2-3; 8 positions match TRBD2. The germline CDR1 and CDR2 sequences are SGDLS and YYNGEE. This CDR3 contains 15 residues. Trimming removed 0 bases from V and 2 bases from J; junction bases left unmatched: 2. CDR3 in amino acids: CASSVVSGVTDTQYF. The DNA for the CDR3 is TGTGCCAGCAGCGTAGTTAGCGGGGTCACAGATACGCAGTATTTT.

About this clonotype: Being one base from a much bigger clone, this may be a read error. The CDR3 DNA reads TGTGCCAGCAGCGATGGACGGGGGAATAATGGGGCCAACGTCCTGACTTTC. Translating it yields CASSDGRGNNGANVLTF. V and J are TRBV5-6 and TRBJ2-6, with TRBD2 as a possible D gene (6 bases). V dropped 4 bases and J dropped 3 bases, with 17 bases sitting between them. The CDR3 has 17 residues. Germline CDR1 reads SGHDT; CDR2 reads YYEEEE.

The chain links TRBV5-1 to TRBJ2-3; D is unclear. This CDR3 has 15 amino acids. In germline, CDR1 is SGHRS, CDR2 YFSETQ. V lost 4 bases and J 0 bases, leaving 12 bases between the germline ends. The chain's CDR3 is CASSPHRFSTDTQYF. The CDR3 DNA follows: TGCGCCAGCAGCCCCCACCGATTTAGCACAGATACGCAGTATTTT.

This clonotype was observed many times. The chain couples TRBV12-3 or TRBV12-4 to TRBJ2-2; TRBD1 is a possible D gene (6 bases). Trimming pared 5 bases from V and 6 bases from J, leaving 7 bases between. The CDR3 runs 12 residues. CDR3 amino acids: CASSPGAGELFF. The CDR3 DNA follows: TGTGCCAGCAGTCCAGGGGCCGGGGAGCTGTTTTTT.

Many counts were recorded for this clonotype. V gene TRBV19 combines with J gene TRBJ2-7; D gene unclear. Germline lookup yields CDR1 LNHDA and CDR2 SQIVND (reference sequence). The CDR3 consists of 12 residues. The DNA for the CDR3 is TGTGCTTTGGTTAGGCGGTCTCGTGAGCAGTACTTC. It encodes CALVRRSREQYF.

The rearrangement uses TRBV16 and TRBJ2-1; the D call may be TRBD1 or TRBD2 (6 bases each). There are 16 residues in the CDR3. Between the trimmed V and J ends, which lost 0 bases and 3 bases, there was a span of 12 bases. Germline V lookup: CDR1 KGHSY, CDR2 FQNENV. The CDR3, as DNA: TGTGCCAGCAGCCAATCAAAACAGGGACTCTACAATGAGCAGTTCTTC. Encoded protein: CASSQSKQGLYNEQFF.

Comments on this clonotype: A read error may be the cause here, since a much bigger clone is one base away. The chain links TRBV7-8 to TRBJ1-5; TRBD1 is a possible D gene (5 bases). CDR3 length equals 16 residues. Germline V lookup: CDR1 SGHVS, CDR2 FQNEAQ. Trimming cost V 4 bases and J 1 base, with 14 bases left between them. The CDR3 reads CASSYCVGGSNQPQHF. The CDR3 DNA reads as TGTGCCAGCAGCTATTGCGTCGGGGGAAGCAATCAGCCCCAGCATTTT.

This clonotype has ten or more counts. CDR3 in amino acids: CAISEGGWDQPQHF. The CDR3 DNA follows: TGTGCCATCAGTGAAGGAGGGTGGGATCAGCCCCAGCATTTT. The chain joins TRBV10-3 to TRBJ1-5, with unresolved D. The CDR3 has 14 residues. Trimming pared 3 bases from V and 5 bases from J, leaving 11 bases between. Per the germline V gene, CDR1 is ENHRY and CDR2 is SYGVKD.

This clonotype was found many times. V gene TRBV20-1 combines with J gene TRBJ1-2; a weak D match, TRBD1 (5 bases). V was pared by 3 bases and J by 4 bases, with 9 bases between. The CDR3 extends over 12 amino acids. In germline, CDR1 is DFQATT, CDR2 SNEGSKA (reference sequence). This chain's CDR3 is CSARGQGYGYTF. CDR3 DNA: TGCAGTGCTAGGGGGCAGGGCTATGGCTACACCTTC.

This clonotype has a count of ten or more. The V and J genes are TRBV7-6 and TRBJ2-7; D unclear. V was clipped by 1 base and J by 2 bases, with 6 bases between them. Per germline, CDR1 SGHVS and CDR2 FNYEAQ. CDR3 length: 13 amino acids. This chain's CDR3 is CASSLEAAYEQYF. The CDR3 bases are TGTGCCAGCAGCTTAGAGGCAGCCTACGAGCAGTACTTC.

This chain connects TRBV20-1 to TRBJ2-5, with 10 bases aligning to TRBD1. This CDR3 has 14 residues. The trim removed 6 bases at V and 2 bases at J, leaving 6 bases unmatched. In germline, CDR1 is DFQATT, CDR2 SNEGSKA (reference sequence). In DNA, the CDR3 is TGCAGTGCATGGGACAGGGGTGGGCAAGAGACCCAGTACTTC. It codes for CSAWDRGGQETQYF.

In its sample, this clonotype was seen many times. The chain recombines TRBV24-1 with TRBJ2-2; perhaps D is TRBD1 or TRBD2 (5 bases each). V was pared by 4 bases and J by 3 bases, with 14 bases between. Germline V gene data show CDR1 as KGHDR and CDR2 as SFDVKD. The length of the CDR3 is 16 residues. CDR3 bases: TGTGCCACCAGTGACGTAGGGATGGGGGACACCGGGGAGCTGTTTTTT. It yields the protein CATSDVGMGDTGELFF.

This chain connects TRBV7-3 to TRBJ1-6, with unresolved D. The germline gives CDR1 SGHTA, CDR2 FQGTGA. The CDR3 spans 15 residues. Trimming took 2 bases from V and 6 from J, leaving 11 bases between them. The CDR3 DNA reads as TGTGCCAGCAGCTTACATCATCTTAGTAATTCACCCCTCCACTTT. Encoded protein: CASSLHHLSNSPLHF.